This T cell receptor (beta chain) was captured in a study of cytomegalovirus exposure and HLA in healthy donors. V was clipped by 4 bases and J by 4 bases, with 17 bases between them. The germline gives CDR1 SGHTS, CDR2 YDEGEE. The CDR3 runs to 16 residues. As to this clone: What it recognizes is unknown.

PCR primers comprised 60 Vbeta and 13 Jbeta primers. Using immunoSEQ multiplex PCR, the repertoire was profiled, and TCRdb retains in-frame clones only, with some absent. This repertoire shows 150,000 to 200,000 clones, 80% to 85% found once; its top ten account for less than 0.85%. Study results and limitations: Immune exposure data for these donors was limited to CMV serostatus. An analysis done earlier found most TCR beta V segments productive about 87% or about 30% of the time. In a later analysis, across HLA loci, associated TCR counts were highest for DRB1, lowest for HLA-C.

Sequenced material: PBMCs. The TCR originated in a woman aged 18-29 years in good health and CMV-seronegative. This chain uses TRBV5-8 with TRBJ2-2; tentatively, D is TRBD2 (5 bases). The CDR3 DNA is TGTGCCAGCAGCCCTGGACGGATGAGCGGCACCGGGGAGCTGTTTTTT. Its protein product is CASSPGRMSGTGELFF.